One sample yielded the 10 T cell receptor beta chains listed below, sequenced in a study of cytomegalovirus exposure and HLA in healthy donors. Both 60 Vbeta primers and 13 Jbeta primers went into the PCR. The method was immunoSEQ multiplex PCR; TCRdb's version includes in-frame clones alone and lacks a portion of them. Found here are 150,000 or so clones, 65% to 80% of them singletons; the top ten hold 2% to 2.5%. The sample consisted of PBMCs. Receptors originate from a female donor in good health and CMV-seronegative.

This clone showed up just a few times. This chain uses TRBV30 with TRBJ2-1; a possible D gene is TRBD1 (6 bases). V gave up 6 bases and J gave up 10 bases, with 13 bases separating them. Germline CDR1 is GTSNPN and CDR2 is SVGIG (reference sequence). The CDR3 sequence is 11 residues long. The CDR3 here is CACLTGPEQFF. The CDR3 DNA reads as TGTGCCTGCCTAACAGGGCCCGAGCAGTTCTTC. Looking up the rest from reference TRBV30 and TRBJ2-1 gives the full variable domain: SQTIHQWPATLVQPVGSPLSLECTVEGTSNPNLYWYRQAAGRGLQLLFYSVGIGQISSEVPQNLSASRPQDRQFILSSKKLLLSDSGFYLCACLTGPEQFFGPGTRLTVL.

The table lists this clone with a few counts. The rearrangement joins TRBV19 to TRBJ1-1; D perhaps matches TRBD1 (5 bases). This CDR3 region has 15 residues. V was shortened by 6 bases and J by 3 bases, with 17 bases between the two germline ends. CDR1 and CDR2 from the germline V gene are LNHDA and SQIVND (reference sequence). The CDR3 loop is CASRIPSAGYTEAFF. CDR3 coding DNA: TGTGCCAGTAGAATCCCTAGTGCAGGGTACACTGAAGCTTTCTTT. Combining the CDR3 with reference TRBV19 and TRBJ1-1 gives the whole variable domain DGGITQSPKYLFRKEGQNVTLSCEQNLNHDAMYWYRQDPGQGLRLIYYSQIVNDFQKGDIAEGYSVSREKKESFPLTVTSAQKNPTAFYLCASRIPSAGYTEAFFGQGTRLTVV.

J is TRBJ1-5 and V is TRBV19; D is uncertain. V was cut by 1 base and J by 6 bases, with 10 bases left in between. Germline V gives CDR1 LNHDA, CDR2 SQIVND (reference sequence). This CDR3 region has 14 residues. The CDR3 spells CASSIAFGGQPQHF. CDR3 DNA: TGTGCCAGTAGTATAGCCTTCGGCGGTCAGCCCCAGCATTTT.

This chain joins TRBV15 and TRBJ2-7; no reliable D call. Looked up from germline, CDR1 is LNHNV and CDR2 is YYDKDF (reference sequence). Trimming cost V 10 bases and J 5 bases, with 9 bases left between them. The CDR3 loop spans 10 amino acids. The CDR3 reads CAMHEDEQYF. In nucleotides, the CDR3 is TGTGCCATGCACGAGGACGAGCAGTACTTC.

The rearrangement joins TRBV11-1 to TRBJ2-7, with 10 bases lining up with TRBD1. The J segment lost 2 bases and the V segment lost 5 bases, leaving 6 bases of the junction unmatched. The germline V gene encodes CDR1 SGHAT and CDR2 FQDESV (reference sequence). The CDR3 totals 15 residues. The CDR3 protein is CASSLRDRGPYEQYF. CDR3 DNA sequence: TGTGCCAGCAGCCTCCGGGACAGGGGCCCCTACGAGCAGTACTTC. The whole variable domain, filled in from reference TRBV11-1 and TRBJ2-7, reads EAEVAQSPRYKITEKSQAVAFWCDPISGHATLYWYRQILGQGPELLVQFQDESVVDDSQLPKDRFSAERLKGVDSTLKIQPAELGDSAMYLCASSLRDRGPYEQYFGPGTRLTVT.

V gene TRBV6-5 combines with J gene TRBJ1-3; D possibly corresponds to TRBD1 (5 bases). The V end was cut by 9 bases, the J end by 2 bases, with 8 bases between. Germline V gives CDR1 MNHEY, CDR2 SVGAGI. The CDR3 sequence is 12 residues long. The CDR3 sequence: CASRGTGNTIYF. The CDR3, as DNA: TGTGCCAGTAGGGGCACTGGAAACACCATATATTTT.

Only a few counts were recorded for this clone. The chain couples TRBV5-4 to TRBJ2-1; perhaps TRBD1 as D (6 bases). The V end was cut by 1 base, the J end by 8 bases, with 10 bases between. The CDR3 has 13 residues. The germline CDR1 and CDR2 sequences are SGHNT and YYREEE (reference sequence). This CDR3 reads CASSLMKGDEQFF. CDR3 nucleotides: TGTGCCAGCAGCTTGATGAAGGGGGATGAGCAGTTCTTC.

The chain carries TRBV10-3 and TRBJ2-3, with 11 bases that match TRBD1. This CDR3 has 17 residues. In germline, CDR1 is ENHRY, CDR2 SYGVKD. The V segment lost 2 bases and the J segment 4 bases; nucleotides outside the gene matches: 8. The CDR3 is CAISEPWDRGIADTQYF. The CDR3 DNA reads TGTGCCATCAGTGAGCCGTGGGACAGGGGGATAGCAGATACGCAGTATTTT.

The J gene is TRBJ1-1, the V gene TRBV25-1; no definite D call. The CDR3 runs to 13 residues. Trimming took 2 bases from V and 1 from J, leaving 5 bases between them. Germline V gene sequence: CDR1 MGHDK, CDR2 SYGVNS. The CDR3 region is CASSERGNTEAFF. The CDR3 DNA reads as TGTGCCAGCAGTGAACGAGGGAACACTGAAGCTTTCTTT.

The chain couples TRBV2 to TRBJ1-1, with TRBD1 matching over 7 bases. CDR3 length: 15 amino acids. V was pared by 4 bases and J by 1 base, with 6 bases of the junction left unmatched. Germline values: CDR1 SNHLY, CDR2 FYNNEI. The CDR3 loop reads CASSGPDRRNTEAFF. The CDR3 DNA reads TGTGCCAGCAGTGGGCCGGACAGGAGGAACACTGAAGCTTTCTTT.